A single sample is the source of the 21 T cell receptor beta chains below, sequenced in a study of blood T cell repertoires in COVID-19. This table comes from immunoSEQ multiplex PCR, and its TCRdb copy is limited to in-frame clones, with some not included. The repertoire holds roughly 190,000 clones, with approximately 87% as singletons. The sample consisted of peripheral blood. The receptors here all came from a woman aged 60-75 years with COVID-19, enrolled during active disease.

The J gene is TRBJ1-4, the V gene TRBV4-3; 10 bases match TRBD1. The V and J ends lost 5 bases and 4 bases, in that order; junction bases with no gene match: 4. Germline CDR1 is LGHNA and CDR2 is YSLEER. This CDR3 is built from 15 residues. Written as DNA, the CDR3 is TGCGCCAGCAGCTCCCGGGACAGGGGTAATGAAAAACTGTTTTTT. This encodes CASSSRDRGNEKLFF.

The rearrangement uses TRBV5-6 and TRBJ2-2, with 7 bases identical to TRBD2. In germline, CDR1 is SGHDT, CDR2 YYEEEE. CDR3 size: 15 residues. V lost 0 bases and J lost 4; bases outside the gene matches: 3. The CDR3 nucleotides are TGTGCCAGCAGCTTGGTTGGGGAGGGCACCGGGGAGCTGTTTTTT. Protein: CASSLVGEGTGELFF.

The CDR3 DNA sequence: TGTGCCAGCAGGATGACAGAGAACACTGAAGCTTTCTTT. Protein: CASRMTENTEAFF. The rearrangement uses TRBV12-3 or TRBV12-4 and TRBJ1-1; D might be TRBD1 (5 bases). CDR3 length: 13 residues. Between the trimmed V and J ends, which lost 6 bases and 1 base, there was a span of 9 bases.

The V gene is TRBV9, the J gene TRBJ1-5, with D unclear. Trimming shortened V by 4 bases and J by 3 bases, and 11 bases separated the two germline ends. This CDR3 has 14 amino acids. Per germline, CDR1 SGDLS and CDR2 YYNGEE. CDR3 DNA sequence: TGTGCCAGCAGCCCACTAGGGAACAATCAGCCCCAGCATTTT. This gives the protein CASSPLGNNQPQHF.

V is TRBV19 and J is TRBJ2-2; D perhaps matches TRBD1 (6 bases). The V gene's germline CDR1 is LNHDA and CDR2 SQIVND (reference sequence). This CDR3 region has 14 residues. Trimming took 4 bases from V and 4 from J, leaving 10 bases between them. The CDR3 sequence is CASSTGASTGELFF. CDR3 in DNA: TGTGCCAGTAGTACAGGGGCTTCCACCGGGGAGCTGTTTTTT. Supplemented by reference TRBV19 and TRBJ2-2, the full variable domain reads DGGITQSPKYLFRKEGQNVTLSCEQNLNHDAMYWYRQDPGQGLRLIYYSQIVNDFQKGDIAEGYSVSREKKESFPLTVTSAQKNPTAFYLCASSTGASTGELFFGEGSRLTVL.

The chain recombines TRBV4-2 with TRBJ1-5; D not resolved. V was trimmed by 4 bases and J by 8 bases, leaving 9 bases between them. Germline-derived CDR1 and CDR2 are LGHNA and YNFKEQ. The CDR3 contains 12 residues. CDR3 coding DNA: TGTGCCAGCAGCCGAGGTTCGGAGCCCCAGCATTTT. Translating it yields CASSRGSEPQHF.

Points on this clone: One end of the junction fails to match germline, which may point to a read error. This chain joins TRBV10-1 and TRBJ2-2, with D possibly TRBD2 on 6 matching bases. The CDR3 consists of 15 residues. Germline-derived CDR1 and CDR2 are WNHNN and SYGVQD (reference sequence). The CDR3: CASSESGGNAGELFF. The CDR3 DNA reads TGCGCCAGCAGTGAGTCAGGCGGGAACGCCGGGGAGCTGTTTTTT.

The rearrangement uses TRBV28 and TRBJ1-2; D gene unclear. Germline values: CDR1 MDHEN, CDR2 SYDVKM. CDR3 length equals 13 residues. The ends were cut back, 11 bases at V and 2 bases at J, with 15 bases in the middle. CDR3 residues: CAARGASNYGYTF. The CDR3 nucleotides read TGTGCCGCCCGAGGCGCCTCAAACTATGGCTACACCTTC.

The J gene is TRBJ2-5, the V gene TRBV3-1 (or the pseudogene TRBV3-2); 7 bases fit TRBD2. Unmatched junction bases numbered 6, after V lost 1 base and J lost 1 base. Germline V gene data show CDR1 as LGHDT and CDR2 as YNNKEL (reference sequence). The CDR3 covers 16 residues. The CDR3 sequence: CASSQGLAEGQETQYF. The CDR3 region has the DNA TGTGCCAGCAGCCAAGGACTAGCTGAGGGCCAAGAGACCCAGTACTTC.

This clone has just one count. The chain is built from TRBV10-3 and TRBJ1-3; TRBD1 aligns across 9 bases. CDR1 and CDR2 from the germline V gene are ENHRY and SYGVKD. The CDR3 spans 16 residues. Trimming at V came to 5 bases and at J to 4 bases, leaving 9 bases not matched to a gene. CDR3 in DNA: TGTGCCATCAGTAGGGGACAGGGTGCAGCAGGAAACACCATATATTTT. It codes for CAISRGQGAAGNTIYF.

The chain uses TRBV7-8 and TRBJ2-7; 12 bases match TRBD2. V shed 1 base and J 2 bases; nucleotides not matched to a gene: 12. Per the germline V gene, CDR1 is SGHVS and CDR2 is FQNEAQ. CDR3 length equals 19 residues. CDR3 DNA sequence: TGTGCCAGCAGCTTAGGTGGTCTAGCGGGAGGGCCCCTAACCTACGAGCAGTACTTC. Translated: CASSLGGLAGGPLTYEQYF.

The rearrangement uses TRBV4-1 and TRBJ2-5, with 9 bases that match TRBD2. This CDR3 is 15 amino acids long. CDR1 is MGHRA, CDR2 YSYEKL, per germline. V was clipped by 4 bases and J by 2 bases; unmatched bases: 5. The CDR3 loop reads CASSRGLATQETQYF. The CDR3 DNA follows: TGCGCCAGCAGCCGCGGACTAGCGACGCAAGAGACCCAGTACTTC.

This rearrangement joins TRBV6-6 to TRBJ1-1; D is perhaps TRBD1 (5 bases). Trimming removed 6 bases from V and 2 bases from J, with 10 bases in between. The germline V gene encodes CDR1 MNHNY and CDR2 SVGAGI (reference sequence). CDR3 length: 13 amino acids. CDR3 sequence (DNA): TGTGCCAGCAGGGGGCTCCGTAACACTGAAGCTTTCTTT. This gives the protein CASRGLRNTEAFF.

This chain joins TRBV27 and TRBJ2-2; unclear D gene. This CDR3 spans 15 amino acids. Germline CDR1 is MNHEY and CDR2 is SMNVEV (reference sequence). Trimming shortened V by 1 base and J by 2 bases, and 8 bases separated the two germline ends. CDR3: CASSLLSVNTGELFF. As DNA, the CDR3 is TGTGCCAGCAGTTTATTATCGGTTAACACCGGGGAGCTGTTTTTT.

The chain couples TRBV5-1 to TRBJ1-3, with 7 bases that match TRBD1. The CDR3 has 17 amino acids. In germline, CDR1 is SGHRS, CDR2 YFSETQ. V dropped 1 base and J dropped 0; count of bases not matched to a gene: 7. The chain's CDR3 is CASSLRTGPSSGNTIYF. The CDR3 nucleotides read TGCGCCAGCAGCTTGAGGACAGGACCCAGCTCTGGAAACACCATATATTTT.

The chain carries TRBV14 and TRBJ2-7; D might be TRBD1 (5 bases). The CDR3 is made up of 15 amino acids. With 1 base removed from V and 2 bases from J, the gap between germline ends came to 12 bases. Germline CDR1 SGHDN, CDR2 FVKESK. CDR3 in amino acids: CASSQVGARAYEQYF. As DNA, the CDR3 is TGTGCCAGCAGCCAAGTTGGGGCCAGAGCCTACGAGCAGTACTTC.

The V and J genes are TRBV28 and TRBJ2-1; TRBD2 aligns across 11 bases. CDR1 and CDR2 from the germline V gene are MDHEN and SYDVKM. This CDR3 region has 18 residues. The J segment lost 7 bases and the V segment lost 8 bases, leaving 19 bases of the junction unmatched. The CDR3, as DNA: TGTGCCAGCGGAAATGGTGGGGTAGCGGGAGGGCCAGGAAATGAGCAGTTCTTC. Its translation is CASGNGGVAGGPGNEQFF.

V and J are TRBV28 and TRBJ2-7, with 8 bases fitting TRBD2. Germline values: CDR1 MDHEN, CDR2 SYDVKM. The CDR3 loop spans 15 amino acids. The V and J ends lost 4 bases and 6 bases, in that order; junction bases with no gene match: 11. The CDR3 protein is CASSSPGGVLSEQYF. As DNA, the CDR3 is TGTGCCAGCAGTTCGCCGGGGGGGGTGTTAAGCGAGCAGTACTTC.

The gene calls are TRBV30 and TRBJ1-2; D possibly corresponds to TRBD1 (6 bases). V was pared by 3 bases and J by 3 bases, with 11 bases between. Germline V gene data show CDR1 as GTSNPN and CDR2 as SVGIG (reference sequence). This CDR3 has 13 residues. This CDR3 reads CAWRIQGYYGYTF. For the CDR3, the DNA is TGTGCCTGGAGAATACAGGGATACTATGGCTACACCTTC.

The chain couples TRBV6-5 to TRBJ1-5; a weak D match, TRBD1 (5 bases). Germline assignment: CDR1 MNHEY and CDR2 SVGAGI. Trimming stripped 4 bases from V and 5 bases from J, with 12 bases between. This CDR3 is built from 14 residues. In nucleotides, the CDR3 is TGTGCCAGCAGTTTTTCAGGGATTGATCAGCCCCAGCATTTT. It is translated as CASSFSGIDQPQHF.

The chain is built from TRBV7-2 and TRBJ1-1, with D possibly TRBD1 on 6 matching bases. Trimming stripped 5 bases from V and 3 bases from J, with 13 bases between. Germline V lookup: CDR1 SGHTA, CDR2 FQGNSA. The CDR3 contains 14 residues. The DNA of the CDR3 is TGTGCCAGCAGCAAATCGACAGGATACACTGAAGCTTTCTTT. Translation gives CASSKSTGYTEAFF.